Below, one TCR beta chain is given with its context. Its antigen is as yet unknown. This entry comes from a study of CD8+CD57+ T cells in acquired aplastic anemia. Study-wide context: DNA from sorted CD4+ and CD8+ cells averaged around 3.5 ug. Average CD4+ read depth in healthy donors was around 11 million reads. General study results and limits: The study identified under 30 CD8+ CDR3 sequences shared by patients and controls. In CD8+ cells, Simpson's diversity showed no significant difference between patients and controls.

TCR beta VDJ and CDR3 were profiled, and genomic DNA was the template. TCRdb reprocessed the reads via MiXCR and lists one record per CDR3 protein. Seen here are about 210,000 distinct CDR3 sequences, over 55% observed once, and the top ten hold roughly 29%. This CDR3 has 15 amino acids. CDR1 is SNHLY and CDR2 is FYNNEI in the germline V gene. The trim removed 11 bases at V and 7 bases at J, leaving 18 bases unmatched. The clonotype comes from a human donor in good health. The chain has TRBV2 and TRBJ1-2; 8 bases line up with TRBD1. Sequencing was performed on sorted CD4+, CD8+, or CD8+CD57+ T cells (not recorded which) from PBMCs. The CDR3 DNA follows: TGTGCCGGCAAACTTCAGGGGACAGGAGGAAGTGGCTACACCTTC. This sequence encodes CAGKLQGTGGSGYTF.